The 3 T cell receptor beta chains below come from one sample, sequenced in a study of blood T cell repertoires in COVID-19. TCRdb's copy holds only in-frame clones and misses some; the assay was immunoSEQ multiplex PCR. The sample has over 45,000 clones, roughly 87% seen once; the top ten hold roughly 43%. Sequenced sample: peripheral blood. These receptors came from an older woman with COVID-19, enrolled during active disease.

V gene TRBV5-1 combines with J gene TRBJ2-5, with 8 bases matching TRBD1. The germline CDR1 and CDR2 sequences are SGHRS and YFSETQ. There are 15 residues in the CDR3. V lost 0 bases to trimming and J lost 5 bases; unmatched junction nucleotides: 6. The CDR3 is CASSLGAGGWETQYF. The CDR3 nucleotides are TGCGCCAGCAGCTTGGGCGCAGGGGGCTGGGAGACCCAGTACTTC. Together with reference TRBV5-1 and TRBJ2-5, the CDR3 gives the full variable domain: KAGVTQTPRYLIKTRGQQVTLSCSPISGHRSVSWYQQTPGQGLQFLFEYFSETQRNKGNFPGRFSGRQFSNSRSEMNVSTLELGDSALYLCASSLGAGGWETQYFGPGTRLLVL.

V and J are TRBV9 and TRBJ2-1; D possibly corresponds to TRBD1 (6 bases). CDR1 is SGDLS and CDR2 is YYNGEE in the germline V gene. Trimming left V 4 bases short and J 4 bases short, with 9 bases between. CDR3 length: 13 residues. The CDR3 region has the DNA TGTGCCAGCAGCCCCCAGGGGTACAATGAGCAGTTCTTC. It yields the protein CASSPQGYNEQFF.

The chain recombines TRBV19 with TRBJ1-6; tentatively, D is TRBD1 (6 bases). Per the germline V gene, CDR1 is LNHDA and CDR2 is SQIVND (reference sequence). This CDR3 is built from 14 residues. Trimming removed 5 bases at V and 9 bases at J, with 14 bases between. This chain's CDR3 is CASSWQGKGSPLHF. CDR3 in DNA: TGTGCCAGTAGTTGGCAGGGGAAAGGTTCACCCCTCCACTTT. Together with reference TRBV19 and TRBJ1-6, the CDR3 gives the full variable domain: DGGITQSPKYLFRKEGQNVTLSCEQNLNHDAMYWYRQDPGQGLRLIYYSQIVNDFQKGDIAEGYSVSREKKESFPLTVTSAQKNPTAFYLCASSWQGKGSPLHFGNGTRLTVT.